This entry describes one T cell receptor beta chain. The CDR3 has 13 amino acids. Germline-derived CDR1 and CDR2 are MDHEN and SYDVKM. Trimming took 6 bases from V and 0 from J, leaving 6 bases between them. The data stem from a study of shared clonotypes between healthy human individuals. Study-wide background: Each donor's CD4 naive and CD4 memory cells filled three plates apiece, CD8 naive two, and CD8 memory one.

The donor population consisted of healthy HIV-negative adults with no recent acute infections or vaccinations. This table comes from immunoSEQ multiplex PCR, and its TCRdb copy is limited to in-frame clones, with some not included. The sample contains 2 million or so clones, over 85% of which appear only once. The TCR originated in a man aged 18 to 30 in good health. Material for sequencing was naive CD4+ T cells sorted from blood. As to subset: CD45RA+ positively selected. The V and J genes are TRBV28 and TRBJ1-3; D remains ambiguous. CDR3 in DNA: TGTGCCAGCAGAGGGATCTCTGGAAACACCATATATTTT. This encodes CASRGISGNTIYF.